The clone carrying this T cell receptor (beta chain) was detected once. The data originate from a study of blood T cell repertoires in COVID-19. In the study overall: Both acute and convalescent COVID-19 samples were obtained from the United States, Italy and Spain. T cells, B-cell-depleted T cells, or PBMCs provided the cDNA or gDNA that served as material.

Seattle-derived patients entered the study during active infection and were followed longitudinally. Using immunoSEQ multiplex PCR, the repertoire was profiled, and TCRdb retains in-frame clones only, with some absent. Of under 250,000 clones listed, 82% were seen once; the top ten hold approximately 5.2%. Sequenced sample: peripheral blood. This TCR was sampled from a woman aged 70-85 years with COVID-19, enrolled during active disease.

This CDR3 is CASNPGQGVSQPQHF. The CDR3 DNA follows: TGTGCCAGCAACCCCGGACAAGGGGTCAGTCAGCCCCAGCATTTT. The genes are TRBV7-2 and TRBJ1-5; possibly TRBD1 for D (5 bases). There are 15 residues in the CDR3. Germline lookup yields CDR1 SGHTA and CDR2 FQGNSA. The ends were cut back, 7 bases at V and 6 bases at J, with 19 bases in the middle. The full variable domain, with the rest looked up from reference TRBV7-2 and TRBJ1-5, is GAGVSQSPSNKVTEKGKDVELRCDPISGHTALYWYRQSLGQGLEFLIYFQGNSAPDKSGLPSDRFSAERTGGSVSTLTIQRTQQEDSAVYLCASNPGQGVSQPQHFGDGTRLSIL.